This note documents a single T cell receptor (beta chain) sequence. This sample is part of a study of blood T cell repertoires in COVID-19. Study details: COVID-19 samples from acute and convalescent phases originated in the United States, Italy and Spain.

J was trimmed by 4 bases and V by 4 bases; bases with no gene match: 7. The CDR3 covers 15 residues. Germline V gene lookup returns CDR1 LNHDA and CDR2 SQIVND (reference sequence). Sequencing used immunoSEQ multiplex PCR; TCRdb keeps in-frame clones, though not all of them. The table has more than 100,000 clones, approximately 81% seen once; the top ten hold around 4.1%. This receptor was identified in a woman of 80 years or more with acute or convalescent COVID-19. The sample comprised peripheral blood. The chain uses TRBV19 and TRBJ1-2; TRBD1 matches at 9 bases. The CDR3 nucleotides are TGTGCCAGTAGTAAAACAGGGGGCCGTCCCTATGGCTACACCTTC. Its protein product is CASSKTGGRPYGYTF. Based on the CDR3 plus reference TRBV19 and TRBJ1-2, the full variable domain is DGGITQSPKYLFRKEGQNVTLSCEQNLNHDAMYWYRQDPGQGLRLIYYSQIVNDFQKGDIAEGYSVSREKKESFPLTVTSAQKNPTAFYLCASSKTGGRPYGYTFGSGTRLTVV.